One sample yielded the 9 T cell receptor beta chains listed below, sequenced in a study of T cells of healthy individuals (dated by TCRdb to between 2018 and 2020). Libraries were made using 5' RACE. Sequenced using an Illumina MiSeq. The raw public reads went through TCRdb reprocessing: fastp at Q25, MiXCR clone calling, in-frame beta chains kept. Here each entry gathers all rows of one CDR3 protein and keeps the most common genes and DNA. This sample holds 85,000 to 100,000 distinct CDR3 sequences; 17% were observed only once. The ten largest clones capture 6.2% of the sample. The receptors originated from a human donor in good health.

This clonotype was seen a handful of times. J is TRBJ2-7 and V is TRBV5-1; 8 bases fit TRBD2. This CDR3 contains 14 residues. Unmatched junction bases numbered 7, after V lost 4 bases and J lost 4 bases. Germline CDR1 SGHRS, CDR2 YFSETQ. DNA of the CDR3: TGCGCCAGCAGCACGGGGGGGGTCCTATACGAGCAGTACTTC. Encoded protein: CASSTGGVLYEQYF. The variable domain in full, with the rest retrieved from reference TRBV5-1 and TRBJ2-7, is KAGVTQTPRYLIKTRGQQVTLSCSPISGHRSVSWYQQTPGQGLQFLFEYFSETQRNKGNFPGRFSGRQFSNSRSEMNVSTLELGDSALYLCASSTGGVLYEQYFGPGTRLTVT.

There are a few counts of this clonotype. V gene TRBV4-3 combines with J gene TRBJ1-1; a possible D gene is TRBD1 (5 bases). Germline V CDR1 and CDR2: LGHNA, YSLEER. V lost 3 bases to trimming and J lost 0 bases, with 8 bases between them. There are 14 residues in the CDR3. This chain's CDR3 is CASSQTDMNTEAFF. Written as DNA, the CDR3 is TGCGCCAGCAGCCAGACAGACATGAACACTGAAGCTTTCTTT.

The V call is TRBV6-5, the J call TRBJ2-3; D might be TRBD1 (5 bases). V shed 0 bases and J shed 3 bases, with 13 bases lying between them. Germline lookup yields CDR1 MNHEY and CDR2 SVGAGI. The CDR3 is made up of 16 amino acids. CDR3 region: CASSYSSGRTTDTQYF. Here the CDR3 DNA reads TGTGCCAGCAGTTACTCGTCAGGGCGCACAACAGATACGCAGTATTTT.

This clonotype has a count of ten or more. This chain connects TRBV11-2 to TRBJ2-5; D gene unclear. Deletions cut 2 bases from V and 2 bases from J, with 9 bases between. The CDR3 totals 14 residues. From germline, CDR1 is SGHAT and CDR2 FQNNGV. Here the CDR3 DNA reads TGTGCCAGCAGCTTATTCCGGCAGCAAGAGACCCAGTACTTC. Encoded protein: CASSLFRQQETQYF.

The gene calls are TRBV7-6 and TRBJ2-2; D remains ambiguous. V was shortened by 5 bases and J by 4 bases, with 14 bases between the two germline ends. The CDR3 is 15 residues long. Germline V lookup: CDR1 SGHVS, CDR2 FNYEAQ. The CDR3 region is CASSLRSGFTGELFF. The CDR3 nucleotides read TGTGCCAGCAGCCTACGGTCTGGCTTCACCGGGGAGCTGTTTTTT.

The gene calls are TRBV7-2 and TRBJ1-2; 8 bases align to TRBD1. Germline CDR1 is SGHTA and CDR2 is FQGNSA. This CDR3 region has 15 residues. V lost 5 bases, J lost 4 bases, and 9 bases stayed unmatched. Written as DNA, the CDR3 is TGTGCCAGCAGCCCTGGGACAGGTCTACCCTATGGCTACACCTTC. Its translation: CASSPGTGLPYGYTF.

As to this clonotype: This may arise from a read error, as a much more abundant clone is one base away. This chain links TRBV28 with TRBJ1-2; perhaps TRBD1 as D (6 bases). CDR3 size: 14 residues. CDR1 and CDR2 (germline): MDHEN, SYDVKM. In nucleotides, the CDR3 is TGTGCCAGCAGAGGACAGTCTTCTCTTTATGACTACACCTTC. As protein: CASRGQSSLYDYTF.

This chain connects TRBV7-6 to TRBJ1-3; 7 positions match TRBD1. Germline values: CDR1 SGHVS, CDR2 FNYEAQ. The CDR3 has 15 amino acids. V dropped 5 bases and J dropped 4; count of bases not matched to a gene: 8. CDR3 loop: CASSLGQVAGNTIYF. CDR3 bases: TGTGCCAGCAGCCTCGGACAGGTGGCAGGAAACACCATATATTTT.

This clonotype was seen once. Just one base apart from a much larger clone, this may be a read error. The J gene is TRBJ2-7, the V gene TRBV13; unclear D gene. The CDR3 is 11 amino acids. V was trimmed by 4 bases and J by 4 bases, leaving 5 bases between them. Germline V CDR1 and CDR2: PRHDT, FYEKMQ (reference sequence). CDR3 coding DNA: TGTGCCAGCAGCTCGAGATACGAGCAGTACTTC. Translation: CASSSRYEQYF.